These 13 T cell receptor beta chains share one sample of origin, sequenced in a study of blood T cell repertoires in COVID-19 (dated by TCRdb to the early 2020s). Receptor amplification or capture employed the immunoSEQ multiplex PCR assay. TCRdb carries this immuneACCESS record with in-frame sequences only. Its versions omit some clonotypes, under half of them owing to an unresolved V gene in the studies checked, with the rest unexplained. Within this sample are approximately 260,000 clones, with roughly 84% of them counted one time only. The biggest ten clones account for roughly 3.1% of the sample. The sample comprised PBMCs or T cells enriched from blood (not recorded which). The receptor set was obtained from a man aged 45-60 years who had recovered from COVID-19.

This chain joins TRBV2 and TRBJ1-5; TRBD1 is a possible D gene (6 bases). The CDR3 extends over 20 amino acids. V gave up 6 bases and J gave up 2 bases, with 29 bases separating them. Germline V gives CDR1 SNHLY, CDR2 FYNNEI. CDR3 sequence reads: CASRQRRLGPSPGGNQPQHF. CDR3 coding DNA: TGTGCCAGCAGGCAAAGGAGACTGGGACCGTCCCCAGGGGGCAATCAGCCCCAGCATTTT.

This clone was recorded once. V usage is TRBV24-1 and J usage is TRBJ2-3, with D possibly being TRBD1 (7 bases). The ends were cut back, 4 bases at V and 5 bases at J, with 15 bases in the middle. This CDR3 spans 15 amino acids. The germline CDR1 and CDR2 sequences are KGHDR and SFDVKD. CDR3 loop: CATSDQGGLGDTQYF. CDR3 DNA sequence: TGTGCCACCAGTGACCAGGGGGGCCTTGGAGATACGCAGTATTTT.

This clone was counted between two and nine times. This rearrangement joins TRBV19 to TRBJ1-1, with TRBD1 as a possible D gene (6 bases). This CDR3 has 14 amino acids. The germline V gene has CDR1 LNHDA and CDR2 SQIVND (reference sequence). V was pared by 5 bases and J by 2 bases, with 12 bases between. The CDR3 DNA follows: TGTGCCAGTAGTTGGGGCAGGGGAAACACTGAAGCTTTCTTT. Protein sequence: CASSWGRGNTEAFF.

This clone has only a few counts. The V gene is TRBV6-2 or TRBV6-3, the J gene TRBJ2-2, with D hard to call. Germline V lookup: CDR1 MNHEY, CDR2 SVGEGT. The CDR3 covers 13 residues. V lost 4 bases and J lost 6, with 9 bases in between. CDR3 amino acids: CASSLVIAGELFF. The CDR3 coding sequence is TGTGCCAGCAGTTTAGTCATAGCCGGGGAGCTGTTTTTT.

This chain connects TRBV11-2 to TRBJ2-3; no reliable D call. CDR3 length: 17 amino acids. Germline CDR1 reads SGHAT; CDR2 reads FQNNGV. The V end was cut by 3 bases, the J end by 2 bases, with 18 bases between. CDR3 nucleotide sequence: TGTGCCAGCAGCTTTGAGAGGCCTCATAACCCCACAGATACGCAGTATTTT. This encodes CASSFERPHNPTDTQYF.

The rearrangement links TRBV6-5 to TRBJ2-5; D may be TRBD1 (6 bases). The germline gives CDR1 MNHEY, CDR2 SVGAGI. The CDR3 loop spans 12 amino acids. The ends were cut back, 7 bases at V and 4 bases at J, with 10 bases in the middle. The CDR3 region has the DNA TGTGCCAGCACCAGGGGAAGAGAGACCCAGTACTTC. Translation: CASTRGRETQYF.

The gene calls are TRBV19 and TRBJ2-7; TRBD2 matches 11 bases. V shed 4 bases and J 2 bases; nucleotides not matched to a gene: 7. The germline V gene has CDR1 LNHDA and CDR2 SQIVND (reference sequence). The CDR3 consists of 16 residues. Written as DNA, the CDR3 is TGTGCCAGTAGTAGGAGGACTAGCGGGTTACCCTACGAGCAGTACTTC. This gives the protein CASSRRTSGLPYEQYF.

The CDR3 DNA follows: TGTGCCAGCAGCTTAGCCCCGGGACTCCGAGGGCCTGAAGCTTTCTTT. This translates into CASSLAPGLRGPEAFF. The chain links TRBV7-2 to TRBJ1-1, with D maybe TRBD1 (5 bases). The CDR3 spans 16 residues. Trimming took off 0 bases at V and 6 bases at J, with 17 bases between the two ends. Germline V lookup: CDR1 SGHTA, CDR2 FQGNSA.

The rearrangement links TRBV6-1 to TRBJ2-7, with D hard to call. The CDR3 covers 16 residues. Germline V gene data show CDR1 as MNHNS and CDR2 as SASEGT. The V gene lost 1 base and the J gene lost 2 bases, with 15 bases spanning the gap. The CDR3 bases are TGTGCCAGCAGTGAAGTCATACGCGCGCATCCCTACGAGCAGTACTTC. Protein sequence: CASSEVIRAHPYEQYF.

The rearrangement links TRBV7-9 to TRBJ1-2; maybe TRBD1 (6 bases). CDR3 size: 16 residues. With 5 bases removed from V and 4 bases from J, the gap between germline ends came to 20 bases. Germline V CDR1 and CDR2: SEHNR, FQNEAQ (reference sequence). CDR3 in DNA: TGTGCCAGCAGCCACGCCGGGACAACTCTCGGCTATGGCTACACCTTC. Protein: CASSHAGTTLGYGYTF.

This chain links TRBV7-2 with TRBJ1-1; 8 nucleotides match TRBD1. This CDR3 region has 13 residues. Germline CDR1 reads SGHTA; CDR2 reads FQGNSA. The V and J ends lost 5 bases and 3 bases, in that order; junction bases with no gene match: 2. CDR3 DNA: TGTGCCAGCAGCATGGACAGGGACACTGAAGCTTTCTTT. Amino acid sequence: CASSMDRDTEAFF. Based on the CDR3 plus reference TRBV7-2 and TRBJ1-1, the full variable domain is GAGVSQSPSNKVTEKGKDVELRCDPISGHTALYWYRQSLGQGLEFLIYFQGNSAPDKSGLPSDRFSAERTGGSVSTLTIQRTQQEDSAVYLCASSMDRDTEAFFGQGTRLTVV.

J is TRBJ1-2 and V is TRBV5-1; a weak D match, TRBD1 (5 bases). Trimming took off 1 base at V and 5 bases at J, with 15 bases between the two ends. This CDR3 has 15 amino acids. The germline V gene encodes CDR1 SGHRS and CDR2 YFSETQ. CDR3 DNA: TGCGCCAGCAGCTTGTCAGGGATAGGGGCTTATGGCTACACCTTC. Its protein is CASSLSGIGAYGYTF. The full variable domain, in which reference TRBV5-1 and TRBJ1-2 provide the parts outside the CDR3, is KAGVTQTPRYLIKTRGQQVTLSCSPISGHRSVSWYQQTPGQGLQFLFEYFSETQRNKGNFPGRFSGRQFSNSRSEMNVSTLELGDSALYLCASSLSGIGAYGYTFGSGTRLTVV.

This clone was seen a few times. The CDR3 spells CASSQRRLAGRETQYF. The CDR3 region has the DNA TGTGCCAGCAGCCAACGTCGACTAGCGGGGAGGGAGACCCAGTACTTC. The genes are TRBV3-1 (or the pseudogene TRBV3-2) and TRBJ2-5; TRBD2 matches at 11 bases. V lost 2 bases to trimming and J lost 5 bases; unmatched junction nucleotides: 7. CDR3 length equals 16 residues. Germline lookup yields CDR1 LGHDT and CDR2 YNNKEL (reference sequence).